This T cell receptor beta chain was captured in a study of CD8+ T cells in alopecia areata. Regarding treatment: oral pan-JAK inhibitor, 5-10 mg twice daily. Peripheral blood and lesional scalp punch biopsies were taken from alopecia areata patients. Notes on the study in general: As there was one nonresponder, how baseline CD8+ expansion relates to response remains uncertain.

With regard to this clone: The target antigen is unknown.

RNA was isolated and reverse transcribed to cDNA, the sequencing template. The protocol was immunoSEQ multiplex PCR, while the TCRdb copy is restricted to in-frame clones and leaves out a portion. The sample includes 120,000 or so clones, about 61% of them seen just once. Trimming took off 6 bases at V and 7 bases at J, with 17 bases between the two ends. This CDR3 contains 14 residues. Germline CDR1 MGHDK, CDR2 SYGVNS. This chain connects TRBV25-1 to TRBJ2-3; D is perhaps TRBD1 (6 bases). Specimen: CD8+ T cells sorted from blood, collected at week 4, from a patient treated with tofacitinib. The receptor was derived from a human donor with alopecia areata. CDR3 in DNA: TGTGCCAGCAGCTCTACCGGGACACAGAATACGCAGTATTTT. Encoded protein: CASSSTGTQNTQYF.